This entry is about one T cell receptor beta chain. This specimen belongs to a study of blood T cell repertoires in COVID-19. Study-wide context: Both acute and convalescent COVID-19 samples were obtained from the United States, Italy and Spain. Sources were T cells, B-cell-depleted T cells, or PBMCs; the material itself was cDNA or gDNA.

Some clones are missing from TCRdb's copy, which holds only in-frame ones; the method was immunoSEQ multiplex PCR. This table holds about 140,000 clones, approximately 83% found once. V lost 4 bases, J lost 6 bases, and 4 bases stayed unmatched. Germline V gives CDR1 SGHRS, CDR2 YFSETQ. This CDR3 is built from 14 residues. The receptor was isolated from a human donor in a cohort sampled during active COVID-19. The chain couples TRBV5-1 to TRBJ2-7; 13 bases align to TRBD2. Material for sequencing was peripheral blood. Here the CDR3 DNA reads TGCGCCAGCAGCGCGGGACTAGCGGGGAGCGAGCAGTACTTC. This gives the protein CASSAGLAGSEQYF.